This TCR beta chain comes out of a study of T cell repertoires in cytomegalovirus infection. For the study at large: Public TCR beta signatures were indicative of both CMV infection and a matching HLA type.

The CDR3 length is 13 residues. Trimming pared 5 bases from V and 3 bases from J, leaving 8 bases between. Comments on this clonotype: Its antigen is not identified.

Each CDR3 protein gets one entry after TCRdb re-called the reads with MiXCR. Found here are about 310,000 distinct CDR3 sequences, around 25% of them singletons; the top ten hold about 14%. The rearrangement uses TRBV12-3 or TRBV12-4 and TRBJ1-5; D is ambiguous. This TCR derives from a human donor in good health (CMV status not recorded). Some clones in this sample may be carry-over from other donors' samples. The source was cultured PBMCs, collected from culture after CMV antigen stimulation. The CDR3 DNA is TGTGCCAGCAGTCGACAACTCAATCAGCCCCAGCATTTT. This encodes CASSRQLNQPQHF.